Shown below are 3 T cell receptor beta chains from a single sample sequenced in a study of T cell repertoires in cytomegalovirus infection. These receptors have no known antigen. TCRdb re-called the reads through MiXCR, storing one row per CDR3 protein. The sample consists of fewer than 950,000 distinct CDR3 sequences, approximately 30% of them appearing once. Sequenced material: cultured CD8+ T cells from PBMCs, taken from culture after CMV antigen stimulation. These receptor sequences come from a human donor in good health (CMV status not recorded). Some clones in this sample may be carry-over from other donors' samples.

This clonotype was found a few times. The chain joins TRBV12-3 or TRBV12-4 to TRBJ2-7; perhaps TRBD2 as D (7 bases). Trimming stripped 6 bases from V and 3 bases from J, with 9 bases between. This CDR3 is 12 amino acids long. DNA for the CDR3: TGTGCCAGCAGGGGGGGGCACTACGAGCAGTACTTC. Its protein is CASRGGHYEQYF.

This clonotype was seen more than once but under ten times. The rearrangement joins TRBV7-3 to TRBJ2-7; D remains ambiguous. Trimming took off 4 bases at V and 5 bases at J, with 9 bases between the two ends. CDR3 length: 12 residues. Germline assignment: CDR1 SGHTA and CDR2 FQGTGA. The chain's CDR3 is CASSSDEDEQYF. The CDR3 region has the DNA TGTGCCAGCAGCTCCGATGAGGACGAGCAGTACTTC.

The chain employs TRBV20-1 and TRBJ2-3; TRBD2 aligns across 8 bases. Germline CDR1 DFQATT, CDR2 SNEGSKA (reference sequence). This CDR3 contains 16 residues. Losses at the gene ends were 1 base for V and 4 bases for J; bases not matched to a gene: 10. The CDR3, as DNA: TGCAGTGCTAGAGCGGGGGGGTCCCTTATCGCAGATACGCAGTATTTT. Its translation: CSARAGGSLIADTQYF.